This record looks at one T cell receptor (beta chain) sequence and its context. These data originate in a study of blood T cell repertoires in COVID-19. Study at large: Italy, Spain and the United States were the sources of the convalescent and acute COVID-19 samples. The cDNA or gDNA used as material had been derived from T cells, B-cell-depleted T cells, or PBMCs.

CDR1 is SGHTA, CDR2 FQGTGA, per germline. V dropped 0 bases and J dropped 5; count of bases not matched to a gene: 4. The CDR3 has 17 amino acids. The authors' processing: Reference gene primers were amplified, and this amplification served to estimate nucleated cell counts. Method: immunoSEQ multiplex PCR; TCRdb's copy keeps in-frame clones and lacks some. The D gene and trimming were derived from the DNA, and the V and J assignments and clone size from that table. The top ten clones hold 5.5% to 6% of a sample with more than 300,000 clones, 70% to 90% of them seen once. Which cohort a participant joined came from the clinical history participants gave.

Sample: PBMCs or T cells enriched from blood (not recorded which). The gene calls are TRBV7-3 and TRBJ2-1; 13 bases are shared with TRBD2. The clonotype was recovered from a woman aged 25 to 45 who had recovered from COVID-19. The CDR3 nucleotides read TGTGCCAGCAGCTTAACCGGACTAGCGGGGGCCCACAATGAGCAGTTCTTC. Its protein product is CASSLTGLAGAHNEQFF. Combining the CDR3 with reference TRBV7-3 and TRBJ2-1 gives the whole variable domain GAGVSQTPSNKVTEKGKYVELRCDPISGHTALYWYRQSLGQGPEFLIYFQGTGAADDSGLPNDRFFAVRPEGSVSTLKIQRTERGDSAVYLCASSLTGLAGAHNEQFFGPGTRLTVL.